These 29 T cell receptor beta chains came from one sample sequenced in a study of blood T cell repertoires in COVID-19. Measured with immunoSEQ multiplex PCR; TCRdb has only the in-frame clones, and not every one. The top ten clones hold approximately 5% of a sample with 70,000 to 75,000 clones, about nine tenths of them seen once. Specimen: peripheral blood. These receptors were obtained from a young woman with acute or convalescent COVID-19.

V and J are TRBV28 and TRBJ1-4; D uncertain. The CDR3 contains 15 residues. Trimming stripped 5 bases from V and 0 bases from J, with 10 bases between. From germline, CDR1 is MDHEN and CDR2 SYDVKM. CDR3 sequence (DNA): TGTGCCAGCAGTGGAGCCGCTGCAACTAATGAAAAACTGTTTTTT. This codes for CASSGAAATNEKLFF.

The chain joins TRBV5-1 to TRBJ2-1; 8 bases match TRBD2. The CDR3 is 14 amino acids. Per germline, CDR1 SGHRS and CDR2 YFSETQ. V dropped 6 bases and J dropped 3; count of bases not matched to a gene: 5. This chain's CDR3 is CASKETSDYNEQFF. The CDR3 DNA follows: TGCGCCAGCAAGGAGACTAGCGACTACAATGAGCAGTTCTTC.

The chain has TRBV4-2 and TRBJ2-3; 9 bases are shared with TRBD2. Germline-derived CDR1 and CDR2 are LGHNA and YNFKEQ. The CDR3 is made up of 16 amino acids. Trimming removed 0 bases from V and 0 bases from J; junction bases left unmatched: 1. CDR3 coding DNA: TGTGCCAGCAGCCAAGATAGCGGGAGTAGCACAGATACGCAGTATTTT. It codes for CASSQDSGSSTDTQYF.

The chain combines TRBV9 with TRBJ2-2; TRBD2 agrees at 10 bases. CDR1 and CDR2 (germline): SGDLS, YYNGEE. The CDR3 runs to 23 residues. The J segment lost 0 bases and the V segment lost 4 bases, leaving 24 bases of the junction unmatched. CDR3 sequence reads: CASSKILRKRGGYRDPNTGELFF. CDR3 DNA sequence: TGTGCCAGCAGCAAAATCCTAAGGAAGCGGGGGGGCTATAGAGACCCGAACACCGGGGAGCTGTTTTTT.

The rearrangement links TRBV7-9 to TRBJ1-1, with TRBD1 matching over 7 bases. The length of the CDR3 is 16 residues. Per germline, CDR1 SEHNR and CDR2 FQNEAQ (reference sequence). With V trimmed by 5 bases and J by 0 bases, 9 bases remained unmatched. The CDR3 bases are TGTGCCAGCAGCCCCGGACAGGAGACCATGAACACTGAAGCTTTCTTT. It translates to CASSPGQETMNTEAFF.

CDR3 DNA: TGTGCCAGCAGTGAAGTAGCGGGGGGTGACAATGAGCAGTTCTTC. This gives the protein CASSEVAGGDNEQFF. The rearrangement joins TRBV2 to TRBJ2-1; the match to TRBD2 covers 10 bases. CDR3 size: 15 residues. Germline loops: CDR1 SNHLY, CDR2 FYNNEI. V lost 1 base, J lost 5 bases, and 2 bases stayed unmatched. Based on the CDR3 plus reference TRBV2 and TRBJ2-1, the full variable domain is EPEVTQTPSHQVTQMGQEVILRCVPISNHLYFYWYRQILGQKVEFLVSFYNNEISEKSEIFDDQFSVERPDGSNFTLKIRSTKLEDSAMYFCASSEVAGGDNEQFFGPGTRLTVL.

The CDR3 reads CASSSSETRQEQYF. CDR3 sequence (DNA): TGTGCCAGCAGTTCCTCTGAAACTAGGCAAGAGCAGTACTTC. This chain joins TRBV27 and TRBJ2-7; tentative D call: TRBD2 (5 bases). This CDR3 has 14 amino acids. From germline, CDR1 is MNHEY and CDR2 SMNVEV (reference sequence). V was shortened by 4 bases and J by 7 bases, with 17 bases between the two germline ends.

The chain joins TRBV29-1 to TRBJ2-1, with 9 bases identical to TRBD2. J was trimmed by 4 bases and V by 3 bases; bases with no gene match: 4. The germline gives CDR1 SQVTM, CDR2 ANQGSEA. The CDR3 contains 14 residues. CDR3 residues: CSVEGLAGYNEQFF. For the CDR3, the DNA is TGCAGCGTTGAGGGGCTAGCGGGGTACAATGAGCAGTTCTTC.

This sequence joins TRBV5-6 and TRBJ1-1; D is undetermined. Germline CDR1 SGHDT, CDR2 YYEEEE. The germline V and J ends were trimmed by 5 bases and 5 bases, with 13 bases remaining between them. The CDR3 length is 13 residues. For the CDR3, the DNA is TGTGCCAGCAGTCTCCGGCGGGGAACTGAAGCTTTCTTT. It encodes CASSLRRGTEAFF.

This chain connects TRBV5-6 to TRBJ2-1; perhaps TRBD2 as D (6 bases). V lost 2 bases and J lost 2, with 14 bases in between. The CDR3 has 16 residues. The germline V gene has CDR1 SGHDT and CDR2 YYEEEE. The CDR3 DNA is TGTGCCAGCAGCTTTGTTGGGAGGAACCCCTACAATGAGCAGTTCTTC. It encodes CASSFVGRNPYNEQFF.

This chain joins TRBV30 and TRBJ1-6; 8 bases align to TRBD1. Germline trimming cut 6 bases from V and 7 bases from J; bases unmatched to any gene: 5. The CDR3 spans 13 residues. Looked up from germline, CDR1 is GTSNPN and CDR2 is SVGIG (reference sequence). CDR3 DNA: TGTGCCTGTGAACAGGGGGAGAATTCACCCCTCCACTTT. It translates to CACEQGENSPLHF.

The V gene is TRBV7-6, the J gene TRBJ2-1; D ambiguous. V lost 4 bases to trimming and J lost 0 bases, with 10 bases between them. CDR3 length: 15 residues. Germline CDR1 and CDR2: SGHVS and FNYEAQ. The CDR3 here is CASSSSGVSYNEQFF. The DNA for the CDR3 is TGTGCCAGCAGCTCGTCAGGCGTCTCCTACAATGAGCAGTTCTTC. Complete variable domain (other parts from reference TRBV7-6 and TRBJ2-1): GAGVSQSPRYKVTKRGQDVALRCDPISGHVSLYWYRQALGQGPEFLTYFNYEAQQDKSGLPNDRFSAERPEGSISTLTIQRTEQRDSAMYRCASSSSGVSYNEQFFGPGTRLTVL.

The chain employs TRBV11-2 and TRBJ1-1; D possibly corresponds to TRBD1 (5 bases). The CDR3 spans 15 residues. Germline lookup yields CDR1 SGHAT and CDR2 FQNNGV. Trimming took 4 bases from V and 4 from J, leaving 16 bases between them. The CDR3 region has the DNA TGTGCCAGCAGCTCGTTCCAGGGTACCGGCACTGAAGCTTTCTTT. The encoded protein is CASSSFQGTGTEAFF.

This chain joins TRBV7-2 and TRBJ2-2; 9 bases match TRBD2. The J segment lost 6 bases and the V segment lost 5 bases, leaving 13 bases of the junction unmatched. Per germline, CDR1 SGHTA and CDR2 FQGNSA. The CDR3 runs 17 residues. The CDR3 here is CASSPISGSFRSGELFF. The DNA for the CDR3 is TGTGCCAGCAGCCCTATTAGCGGGAGTTTCAGATCCGGGGAGCTGTTTTTT.

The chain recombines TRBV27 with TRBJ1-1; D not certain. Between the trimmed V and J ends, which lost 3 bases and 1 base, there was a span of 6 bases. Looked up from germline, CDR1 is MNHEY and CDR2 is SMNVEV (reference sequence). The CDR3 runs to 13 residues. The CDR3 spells CASSFRENTEAFF. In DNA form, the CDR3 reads TGTGCCAGCAGTTTTCGGGAGAACACTGAAGCTTTCTTT.

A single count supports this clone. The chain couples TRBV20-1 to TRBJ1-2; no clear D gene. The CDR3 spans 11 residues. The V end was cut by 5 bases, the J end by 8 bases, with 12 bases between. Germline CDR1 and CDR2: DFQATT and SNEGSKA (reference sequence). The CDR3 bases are TGCAGTGCTGGGCGAGAAAGGGGCTACACCTTC. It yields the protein CSAGRERGYTF.

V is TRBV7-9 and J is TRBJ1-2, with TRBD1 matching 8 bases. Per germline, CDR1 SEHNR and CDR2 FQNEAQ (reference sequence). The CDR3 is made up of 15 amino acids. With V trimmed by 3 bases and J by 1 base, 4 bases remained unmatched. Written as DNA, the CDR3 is TGTGCCAGCAGCTTCCAGGGGGCGCTTAACTATGGCTACACCTTC. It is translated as CASSFQGALNYGYTF.

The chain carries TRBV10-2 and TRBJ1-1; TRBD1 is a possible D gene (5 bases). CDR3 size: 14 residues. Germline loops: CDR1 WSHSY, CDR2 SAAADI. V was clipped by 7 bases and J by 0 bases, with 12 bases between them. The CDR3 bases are TGCGCCAGCAATAGAAAAGGGGTGAACACTGAAGCTTTCTTT. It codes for CASNRKGVNTEAFF.

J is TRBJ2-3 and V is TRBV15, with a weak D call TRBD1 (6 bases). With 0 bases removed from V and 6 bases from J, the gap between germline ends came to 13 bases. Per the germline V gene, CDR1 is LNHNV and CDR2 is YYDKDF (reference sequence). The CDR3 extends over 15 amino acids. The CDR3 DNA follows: TGTGCCACCAGCAGAGATTATGGGGGCGTGGATACGCAGTATTTT. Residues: CATSRDYGGVDTQYF.

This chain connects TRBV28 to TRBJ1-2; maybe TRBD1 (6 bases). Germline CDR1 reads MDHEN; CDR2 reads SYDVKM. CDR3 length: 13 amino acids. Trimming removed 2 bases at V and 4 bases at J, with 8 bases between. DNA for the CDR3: TGTGCCAGCAGTTTAAGGGGGTCCTATGGCTACACCTTC. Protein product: CASSLRGSYGYTF.

The CDR3 region is CASSQGVAGREQYF. The CDR3 bases are TGCGCCAGCAGCCAAGGTGTAGCGGGCCGCGAGCAGTACTTC. This sequence joins TRBV4-1 and TRBJ2-7; 7 nucleotides agree with TRBD2. The CDR3 covers 14 residues. CDR1 and CDR2 (germline): MGHRA, YSYEKL. Trimming took 1 base from V and 6 from J; bases not matched to a gene: 6.

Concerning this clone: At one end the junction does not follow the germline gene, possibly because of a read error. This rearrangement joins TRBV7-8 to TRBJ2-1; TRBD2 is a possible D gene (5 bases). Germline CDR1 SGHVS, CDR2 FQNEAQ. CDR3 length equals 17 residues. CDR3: CASSLAPPRVSYNEQFF. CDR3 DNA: TGTGCCAGCAGCCTAGCCCCCCCGCGGGTTTCCTACAATGAGCAGTTCTTC.

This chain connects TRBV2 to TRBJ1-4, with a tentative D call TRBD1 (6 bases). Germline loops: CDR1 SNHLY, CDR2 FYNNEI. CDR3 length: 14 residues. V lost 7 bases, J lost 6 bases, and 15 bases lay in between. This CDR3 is CASTGSGGHEKLFF. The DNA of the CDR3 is TGTGCCAGCACGGGGTCGGGGGGCCATGAAAAACTGTTTTTT.

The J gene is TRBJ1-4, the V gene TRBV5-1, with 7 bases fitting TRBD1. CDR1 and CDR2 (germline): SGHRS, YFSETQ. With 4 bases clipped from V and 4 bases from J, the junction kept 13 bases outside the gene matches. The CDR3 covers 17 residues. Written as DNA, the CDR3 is TGCGCCAGCAGCCCCTACCACAGCCGGGACAGTAATGAAAAACTGTTTTTT. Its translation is CASSPYHSRDSNEKLFF.

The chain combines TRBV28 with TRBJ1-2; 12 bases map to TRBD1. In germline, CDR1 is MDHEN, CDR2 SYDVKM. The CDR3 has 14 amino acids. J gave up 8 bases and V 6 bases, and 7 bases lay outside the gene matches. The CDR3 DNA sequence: TGTGCCAGCAGATTCTCGGGACAGGGGGCCGGCTACACCTTC. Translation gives CASRFSGQGAGYTF.

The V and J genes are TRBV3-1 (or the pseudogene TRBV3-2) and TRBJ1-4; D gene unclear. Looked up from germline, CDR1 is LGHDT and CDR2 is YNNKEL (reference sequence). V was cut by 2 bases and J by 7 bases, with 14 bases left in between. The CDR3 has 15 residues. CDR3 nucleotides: TGTGCCAGCAGCCAATCGATGGGAGGAGGTGAAAAACTGTTTTTT. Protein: CASSQSMGGGEKLFF.

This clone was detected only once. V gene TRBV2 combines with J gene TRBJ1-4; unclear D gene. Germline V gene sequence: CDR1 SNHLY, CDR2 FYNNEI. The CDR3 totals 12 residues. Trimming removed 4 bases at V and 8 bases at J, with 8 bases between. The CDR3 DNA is TGTGCCAGCAGTGGGAGTCGGGAAAAACTGTTTTTT. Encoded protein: CASSGSREKLFF.

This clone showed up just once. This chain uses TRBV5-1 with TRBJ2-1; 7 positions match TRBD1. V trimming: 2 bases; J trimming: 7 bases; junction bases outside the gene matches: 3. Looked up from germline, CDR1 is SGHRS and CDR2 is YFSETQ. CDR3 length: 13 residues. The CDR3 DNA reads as TGCGCCAGCAGCTTTGACAGGGCTAATGAGCAGTTCTTC. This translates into CASSFDRANEQFF.

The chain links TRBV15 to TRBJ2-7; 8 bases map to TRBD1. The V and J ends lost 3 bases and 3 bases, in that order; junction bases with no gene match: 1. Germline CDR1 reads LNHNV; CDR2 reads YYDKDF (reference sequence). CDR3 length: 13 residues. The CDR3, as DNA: TGTGCCACCAGCAGGGGACAGGACTACGAGCAGTACTTC. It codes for CATSRGQDYEQYF.